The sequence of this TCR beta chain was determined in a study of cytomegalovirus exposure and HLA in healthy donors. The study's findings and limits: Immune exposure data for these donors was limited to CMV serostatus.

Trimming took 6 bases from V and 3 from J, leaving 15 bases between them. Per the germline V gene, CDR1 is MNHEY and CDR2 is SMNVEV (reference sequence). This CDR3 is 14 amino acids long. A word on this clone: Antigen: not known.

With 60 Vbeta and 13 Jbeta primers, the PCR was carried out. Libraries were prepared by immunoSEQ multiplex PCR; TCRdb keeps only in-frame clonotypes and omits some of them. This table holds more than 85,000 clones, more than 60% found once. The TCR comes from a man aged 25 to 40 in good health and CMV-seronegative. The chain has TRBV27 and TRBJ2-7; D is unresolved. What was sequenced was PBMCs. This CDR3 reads CASSRSAEGYEQYF. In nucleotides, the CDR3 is TGTGCCAGCAGCAGGTCCGCCGAAGGCTACGAGCAGTACTTC.